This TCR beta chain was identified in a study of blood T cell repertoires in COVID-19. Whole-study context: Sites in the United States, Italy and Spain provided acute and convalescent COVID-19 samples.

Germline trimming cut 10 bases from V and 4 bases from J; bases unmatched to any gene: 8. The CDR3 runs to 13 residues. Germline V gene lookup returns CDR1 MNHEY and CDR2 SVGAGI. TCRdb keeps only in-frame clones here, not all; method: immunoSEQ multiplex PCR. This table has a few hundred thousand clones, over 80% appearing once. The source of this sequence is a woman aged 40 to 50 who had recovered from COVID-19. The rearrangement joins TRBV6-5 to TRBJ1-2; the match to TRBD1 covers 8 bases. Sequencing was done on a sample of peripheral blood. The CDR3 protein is CATQGEWGYGYTF. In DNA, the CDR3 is TGTGCCACACAGGGGGAATGGGGCTATGGCTACACCTTC.